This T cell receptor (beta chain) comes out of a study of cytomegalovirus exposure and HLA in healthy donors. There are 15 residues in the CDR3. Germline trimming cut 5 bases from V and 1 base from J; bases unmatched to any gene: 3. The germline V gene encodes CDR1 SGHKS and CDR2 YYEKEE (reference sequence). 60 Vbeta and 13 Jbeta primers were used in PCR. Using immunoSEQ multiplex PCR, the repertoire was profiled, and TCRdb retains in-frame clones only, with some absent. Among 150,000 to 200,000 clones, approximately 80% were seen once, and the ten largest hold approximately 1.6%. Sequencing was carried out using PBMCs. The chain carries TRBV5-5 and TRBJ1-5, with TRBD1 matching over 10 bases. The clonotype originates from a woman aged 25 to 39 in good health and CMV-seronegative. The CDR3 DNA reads TGTGCCAGCAGGGGGACAGGGGACAGCAATCAGCCCCAGCATTTT. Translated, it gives CASRGTGDSNQPQHF.